Below, 10 T cell receptor beta chains from the same sample are listed, as sequenced in a study of T cell repertoires in cytomegalovirus infection (dated by TCRdb to between 2017 and 2020). These TCRs are of unknown antigen specificity. The label giving this sample's treatment or condition can be read as: in vitro stimulation with specific CMV peptide epitopes to enrich CMV-specific T cells. These reads were obtained on an Illumina HiSeq 1500. TCRdb reworked the public reads: Q25 trimming with fastp, MiXCR clone assembly, productive beta chains retained. Each CDR3 protein gets just one entry, which takes the most common genes and DNA from the rows behind it. This sample holds some 350,000 distinct CDR3 sequences; roughly 34% were observed only once. 13% of the sample goes to the ten largest clones. The sample in question was cultured PBMCs, obtained from culture after CMV antigen stimulation. These receptors were collected from a human donor in good health (CMV status not recorded). Some clones in this sample may be carry-over from other donors' samples.

This clonotype showed up just a few times. The chain carries TRBV18 and TRBJ2-7, with D possibly TRBD2 on 6 matching bases. Between the trimmed V and J ends, which lost 3 bases and 7 bases, there was a span of 13 bases. This CDR3 is 13 amino acids long. Germline CDR1 is KGHSH and CDR2 is LQKENI. The CDR3 loop is CASSPGPGREQYV. As DNA, the CDR3 is TGTGCCAGCTCACCCGGGCCGGGGAGGGAGCAGTACGTC.

The sample holds many counts of this clonotype. This chain links TRBV7-2 with TRBJ1-2; 7 nucleotides align to TRBD1. J gave up 8 bases and V 5 bases, and 11 bases lay outside the gene matches. Germline loops: CDR1 SGHTA, CDR2 FQGNSA. CDR3 length: 14 amino acids. The CDR3 nucleotides read TGTGCCAGCAGCCTACAGGGACAGCCTATGGGCTACACCTTC. Protein sequence: CASSLQGQPMGYTF.

This clonotype was found many times. The rearrangement uses TRBV11-2 and TRBJ2-1; a weak D match, TRBD2 (6 bases). The V gene lost 1 base and the J gene lost 4 bases, with 11 bases spanning the gap. The CDR3 runs 15 residues. Germline-derived CDR1 and CDR2 are SGHAT and FQNNGV. The CDR3 spells CASSLVASAYNEQFF. The CDR3 nucleotides read TGTGCCAGCAGCTTAGTGGCTAGCGCTTACAATGAGCAGTTCTTC.

J is TRBJ2-5 and V is TRBV11-3, with D perhaps TRBD2 (6 bases). The CDR3 is made up of 14 amino acids. From germline, CDR1 is SGHNT and CDR2 YENEEA. The V gene lost 4 bases and the J gene lost 2 bases, with 11 bases spanning the gap. CDR3 sequence reads: CASSSGLLQETQYF. The CDR3 DNA reads as TGTGCCAGCAGCTCTGGACTACTACAAGAGACCCAGTACTTC.

This clonotype showed up just a few times. The chain combines TRBV5-1 with TRBJ2-1, with D tentatively TRBD2 (5 bases). The CDR3 length is 16 residues. Germline CDR1 SGHRS, CDR2 YFSETQ. With 0 bases removed from V and 4 bases from J, the gap between germline ends came to 14 bases. CDR3 in DNA: TGCGCCAGCAGCTTGGCCAGAGGGAGAGCTTACAATGAGCAGTTCTTC. Encoded protein: CASSLARGRAYNEQFF. Variable domain in full (rest from reference TRBV5-1 and TRBJ2-1): KAGVTQTPRYLIKTRGQQVTLSCSPISGHRSVSWYQQTPGQGLQFLFEYFSETQRNKGNFPGRFSGRQFSNSRSEMNVSTLELGDSALYLCASSLARGRAYNEQFFGPGTRLTVL.

In its sample, this clonotype was seen a few times. The chain recombines TRBV7-6 with TRBJ1-5, with D tentatively TRBD1 (5 bases). V was pared by 3 bases and J by 4 bases, with 13 bases between. The CDR3 spans 15 residues. Germline V gene data show CDR1 as SGHVS and CDR2 as FNYEAQ. The CDR3 sequence: CASSFDGRANQPQHF. The CDR3, as DNA: TGTGCCAGCAGCTTTGACGGCAGGGCGAATCAGCCCCAGCATTTT.

This clonotype was detected only a few times. V and J are TRBV6-5 and TRBJ1-1; D uncertain. The CDR3 runs to 14 residues. With 5 bases removed from V and 1 base from J, the gap between germline ends came to 11 bases. Per germline, CDR1 MNHEY and CDR2 SVGAGI. The CDR3 sequence: CASSRRTGNTEAFF. CDR3 coding DNA: TGTGCCAGCAGTCGCCGGACGGGGAACACTGAAGCTTTCTTT.

The chain combines TRBV7-6 with TRBJ2-1; a weak D match, TRBD2 (6 bases). Deletions cut 5 bases from V and 4 bases from J, with 18 bases between. The CDR3 covers 16 residues. CDR1 is SGHVS, CDR2 FNYEAQ, per germline. CDR3 in amino acids: CASSQGGVPPYNEQFF. The DNA of the CDR3 is TGTGCCAGCAGCCAGGGCGGGGTTCCTCCATACAATGAGCAGTTCTTC.

This clonotype was found many times. The CDR3 region is CASSRATGQETQYF. CDR3 nucleotides: TGTGCCAGCAGTCGAGCTACGGGTCAAGAGACCCAGTACTTC. The chain recombines TRBV25-1 with TRBJ2-5; D uncertain. CDR3 length equals 14 residues. The germline V gene encodes CDR1 MGHDK and CDR2 SYGVNS. With 5 bases removed from V and 2 bases from J, the gap between germline ends came to 12 bases.

The J gene is TRBJ2-5, the V gene TRBV5-1; D ambiguous. The CDR3 extends over 13 amino acids. V was trimmed by 6 bases and J by 2 bases, leaving 11 bases between them. Germline lookup yields CDR1 SGHRS and CDR2 YFSETQ. The CDR3 reads CASNPATQETQYF. CDR3 DNA sequence: TGCGCCAGCAATCCGGCCACTCAAGAGACCCAGTACTTC.